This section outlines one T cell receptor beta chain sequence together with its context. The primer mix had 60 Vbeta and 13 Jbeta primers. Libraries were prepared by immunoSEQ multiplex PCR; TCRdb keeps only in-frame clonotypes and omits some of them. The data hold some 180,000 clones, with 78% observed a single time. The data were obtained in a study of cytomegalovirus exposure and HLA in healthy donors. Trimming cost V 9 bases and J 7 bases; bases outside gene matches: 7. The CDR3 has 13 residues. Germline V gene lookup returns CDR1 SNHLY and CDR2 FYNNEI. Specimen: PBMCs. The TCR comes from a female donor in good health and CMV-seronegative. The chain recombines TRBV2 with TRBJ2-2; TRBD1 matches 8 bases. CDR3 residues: CARGQGGIGELFF. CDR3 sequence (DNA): TGTGCCAGAGGACAGGGTGGAATCGGGGAGCTGTTTTTT.